Following are 21 T cell receptor beta chains from one sample sequenced in a study of blood T cell repertoires in COVID-19. Some clones are missing from TCRdb's copy, which holds only in-frame ones; the method was immunoSEQ multiplex PCR. The table shows 230,000 or so clones, with approximately 90% occurring only once. The specimen was PBMCs or T cells enriched from blood (not recorded which). Receptors were obtained from a woman aged 40 to 50 with acute COVID-19.

This clone was seen once. The chain employs TRBV7-8 and TRBJ2-5, with TRBD2 matching 10 bases. The CDR3 loop spans 16 amino acids. Germline V gene data show CDR1 as SGHVS and CDR2 as FQNEAQ. With 0 bases clipped from V and 2 bases from J, the junction kept 3 bases outside the gene matches. The CDR3 spells CASSLAASGGQETQYF. The CDR3 bases are TGTGCCAGCAGCTTAGCGGCTAGCGGGGGTCAAGAGACCCAGTACTTC.

V is TRBV7-9 and J is TRBJ2-7, with 10 bases identical to TRBD1. The CDR3 consists of 17 residues. CDR1 is SEHNR and CDR2 is FQNEAQ in the germline V gene (reference sequence). With V trimmed by 8 bases and J by 2 bases, 15 bases remained unmatched. As DNA, the CDR3 is TGTGCCAGCTCCTGGGCGGCGGGACAGGGGTCTACCTACGAGCAGTACTTC. Translated: CASSWAAGQGSTYEQYF.

The chain carries TRBV7-3 and TRBJ1-1, with 10 positions matching TRBD1. V lost 5 bases to trimming and J lost 7 bases; unmatched junction nucleotides: 10. The CDR3 consists of 15 residues. The V gene's germline CDR1 is SGHTA and CDR2 FQGTGA. The CDR3 sequence: CASSTSPGQGSEAFF. Written as DNA, the CDR3 is TGTGCCAGCAGCACCTCGCCGGGACAGGGGAGTGAAGCTTTCTTT.

The chain joins TRBV20-1 to TRBJ1-5; tentative D call: TRBD1 (6 bases). Germline V gives CDR1 DFQATT, CDR2 SNEGSKA (reference sequence). With 3 bases removed from V and 0 bases from J, the gap between germline ends came to 15 bases. CDR3 length: 16 amino acids. This CDR3 is CSASPLQGYSNQPQHF. The CDR3 region has the DNA TGCAGTGCTAGTCCCCTACAGGGCTATAGCAATCAGCCCCAGCATTTT.

V usage is TRBV2 and J usage is TRBJ2-3, with D maybe TRBD2 (7 bases). V lost 1 base and J 6 bases, leaving 14 bases between the germline ends. The CDR3 is made up of 15 amino acids. Germline lookup yields CDR1 SNHLY and CDR2 FYNNEI. The CDR3, as DNA: TGTGCCAGCAGTGAAGTCCGGGGGGCAGGGGATACGCAGTATTTT. Its protein is CASSEVRGAGDTQYF.

The genes are TRBV9 and TRBJ2-5, with a possible D match to TRBD2 (5 bases). CDR1 and CDR2 from the germline V gene are SGDLS and YYNGEE. This CDR3 is 15 amino acids long. Trimming removed 3 bases from V and 5 bases from J, with 17 bases in between. CDR3 sequence (DNA): TGTGCCAGCAGCGGGGCTGGGCGGAGGAGGGAGACCCAGTACTTC. Its protein product is CASSGAGRRRETQYF.

The J gene is TRBJ1-2, the V gene TRBV11-2, with a tentative D call TRBD1 (5 bases). Germline values: CDR1 SGHAT, CDR2 FQNNGV. The V gene lost 1 base and the J gene lost 0 bases, with 9 bases spanning the gap. The CDR3 covers 15 residues. In DNA, the CDR3 is TGTGCCAGCAGCTTAGTTGACAGTTCTAACTATGGCTACACCTTC. It is translated as CASSLVDSSNYGYTF. Supplemented by reference TRBV11-2 and TRBJ1-2, the full variable domain reads EAGVAQSPRYKIIEKRQSVAFWCNPISGHATLYWYQQILGQGPKLLIQFQNNGVVDDSQLPKDRFSAERLKGVDSTLKIQPAKLEDSAVYLCASSLVDSSNYGYTFGSGTRLTVV.

The chain combines TRBV5-1 with TRBJ2-1; 8 nucleotides match TRBD2. The CDR3 totals 16 residues. Per germline, CDR1 SGHRS and CDR2 YFSETQ. The V gene end was trimmed by 0 bases and the J gene end by 6 bases; junction bases not matched to a gene: 8. For the CDR3, the DNA is TGCGCCAGCAGCTTGGGAGTTGGCGGGGGGATCAATGAGCAGTTCTTC. Residues: CASSLGVGGGINEQFF.

This sequence joins TRBV7-6 and TRBJ2-3; 7 nucleotides match TRBD2. The J segment lost 4 bases and the V segment lost 1 base, leaving 5 bases of the junction unmatched. The CDR3 has 15 amino acids. The germline V gene encodes CDR1 SGHVS and CDR2 FNYEAQ. In DNA form, the CDR3 reads TGTGCCAGCAGCTTAGGGGGACTACCCTCAGATACGCAGTATTTT. Translating it yields CASSLGGLPSDTQYF.

The gene calls are TRBV3-1 (or the pseudogene TRBV3-2) and TRBJ1-1; TRBD1 matches at 7 bases. CDR1 and CDR2 from the germline V gene are LGHDT and YNNKEL (reference sequence). The V and J ends lost 2 bases and 3 bases, in that order; junction bases with no gene match: 9. CDR3 length: 16 residues. The CDR3 DNA reads TGTGCCAGCAGCCAAACCACAGGGGAGACGGACACTGAAGCTTTCTTT. Translation gives CASSQTTGETDTEAFF.

A note on this clone: Other DNA sequences in the sample encode the same CDR3. The chain has TRBV18 and TRBJ1-1; TRBD1 is a possible D gene (6 bases). Germline CDR1 reads KGHSH; CDR2 reads LQKENI. The CDR3 runs 15 residues. Trimming took 3 bases from V and 0 from J, leaving 11 bases between them. The CDR3 loop reads CASSPLDSMNTEAFF. CDR3 DNA sequence: TGTGCCAGCTCACCCTTGGACAGCATGAACACTGAAGCTTTCTTT.

The chain has TRBV5-1 and TRBJ2-1; weak D call: TRBD1 (7 bases). CDR1 SGHRS and CDR2 YFSETQ come from the germline V gene. The CDR3 is 14 residues long. V gave up 2 bases and J gave up 7 bases, with 13 bases separating them. The CDR3 reads CASSFRGAGNEQFF. The DNA for the CDR3 is TGCGCCAGCAGCTTCAGGGGGGCCGGGAATGAGCAGTTCTTC.

V is TRBV27 and J is TRBJ1-2, with D maybe TRBD1 (6 bases). The CDR3 covers 13 residues. The germline CDR1 and CDR2 sequences are MNHEY and SMNVEV (reference sequence). V gave up 5 bases and J gave up 8 bases, with 15 bases separating them. This chain's CDR3 is CASSQRQDRGYTF. CDR3 DNA: TGTGCCAGCAGTCAAAGACAGGATCGAGGCTACACCTTC.

V is TRBV6-5 and J is TRBJ1-2, with D possibly being TRBD1 (6 bases). Germline loops: CDR1 MNHEY, CDR2 SVGAGI. V was clipped by 7 bases and J by 7 bases, with 16 bases between them. The length of the CDR3 is 13 residues. The CDR3 sequence is CASISPDSGGYTF. For the CDR3, the DNA is TGTGCCAGCATCTCCCCGGACAGCGGTGGCTACACCTTC.

The V gene is TRBV7-8, the J gene TRBJ2-1; 14 positions match TRBD2. Germline-derived CDR1 and CDR2 are SGHVS and FQNEAQ. The junction had 9 bases not matched to a gene; V was cut back by 5 bases and J by 9 bases. This CDR3 is built from 16 residues. This chain's CDR3 is CASSPLTSGGVPEQFF. Here the CDR3 DNA reads TGTGCCAGCAGCCCCCTGACTAGCGGGGGGGTACCTGAGCAGTTCTTC.

The chain uses TRBV6-5 and TRBJ1-5, with 9 bases lining up with TRBD1. The CDR3 is made up of 14 amino acids. Germline values: CDR1 MNHEY, CDR2 SVGAGI. The junction had 6 bases not matched to a gene; V was cut back by 6 bases and J by 6 bases. The CDR3 here is CASRRGTGLQPQHF. CDR3 nucleotides: TGTGCCAGCAGGAGAGGGACAGGGCTTCAGCCCCAGCATTTT.

The rearrangement uses TRBV7-2 and TRBJ1-5; 9 positions match TRBD1. This CDR3 spans 16 amino acids. V lost 3 bases to trimming and J lost 7 bases; unmatched junction nucleotides: 10. Germline CDR1 reads SGHTA; CDR2 reads FQGNSA. The CDR3 DNA reads as TGTGCCAGCAGCTTTCCGGAATGGGACAGGGTGCAGCCCCAGCATTTT. Translated: CASSFPEWDRVQPQHF.

This chain connects TRBV6-5 to TRBJ2-2, with D possibly being TRBD1 (5 bases). V was shortened by 2 bases and J by 3 bases, with 10 bases between the two germline ends. The CDR3 sequence is 15 residues long. Germline V gives CDR1 MNHEY, CDR2 SVGAGI. This CDR3 reads CASSYGRADTGELFF. The CDR3 DNA is TGTGCCAGCAGTTACGGCAGGGCGGACACCGGGGAGCTGTTTTTT.

The chain uses TRBV5-1 and TRBJ1-2; 12 bases are shared with TRBD1. The V gene's germline CDR1 is SGHRS and CDR2 YFSETQ. The CDR3 runs to 16 residues. V dropped 4 bases and J dropped 8; count of bases not matched to a gene: 12. The CDR3 loop is CASSLGTGGAARGYTF. The CDR3 DNA reads as TGCGCCAGCAGCCTAGGGACAGGGGGCGCGGCTCGGGGCTACACCTTC.

The CDR3 loop reads CATSRAGQGFRTEAFF. CDR3 in DNA: TGTGCCACCAGCAGGGCTGGACAGGGGTTTCGCACTGAAGCTTTCTTT. The chain has TRBV15 and TRBJ1-1, with 9 nucleotides matching TRBD1. V shed 3 bases and J 4 bases; nucleotides not matched to a gene: 9. CDR1 and CDR2 from the germline V gene are LNHNV and YYDKDF (reference sequence). The CDR3 consists of 16 residues.

The rearrangement uses TRBV3-1 (or the pseudogene TRBV3-2) and TRBJ2-3; D is uncertain. The CDR3 spans 13 residues. With 0 bases removed from V and 4 bases from J, the gap between germline ends came to 5 bases. CDR1 is LGHDT and CDR2 is YNNKEL in the germline V gene (reference sequence). CDR3 nucleotide sequence: TGTGCCAGCAGCCAAGAACTGCCAGATACGCAGTATTTT. Translating it yields CASSQELPDTQYF.